This T cell receptor (beta chain) stems from a study of early stage breast cancer tumors. At the level of the study: Average read coverage per sample was approximately 10-fold. General study findings and limits: Blood repertoires resembled normal breast more than tumor. Commonly generated sequences made up most enriched TCRB sequences shared between patients. Functional markers like CD4, CD8 and FOXP3 were missed in bulk sequencing.

J was trimmed by 3 bases and V by 6 bases; bases with no gene match: 7. The CDR3 is 15 residues long. The germline CDR1 and CDR2 sequences are SEHNR and FQNEAQ (reference sequence). A note on this clone: Antigen unknown.

Produced via immunoSEQ multiplex PCR; TCRdb's table is partial and in-frame only. This table holds fewer than 80,000 clones, around 80% found once. The chain uses TRBV7-9 and TRBJ1-2; 10 bases are a match to TRBD1. This TCR derives from a person between 35 and 49 years old with breast cancer. Sequenced input: blood. As DNA, the CDR3 is TGTGCCAGCAGACCGACGACAGGGGGCGACTATGGCTACACCTTC. Protein sequence: CASRPTTGGDYGYTF. Full variable domain (remainder filled in from reference TRBV7-9 and TRBJ1-2): DTGVSQNPRHKITKRGQNVTFRCDPISEHNRLYWYRQTLGQGPEFLTYFQNEAQLEKSRLLSDRFSAERPKGSFSTLEIQRTEQGDSAMYLCASRPTTGGDYGYTFGSGTRLTVV.